These 28 T cell receptor beta chains share one sample of origin, sequenced in a study of blood T cell repertoires in COVID-19. Libraries were prepared by immunoSEQ multiplex PCR; TCRdb keeps only in-frame clonotypes and omits some of them. This table holds a few hundred thousand clones, roughly 89% found once. Sequencing input: peripheral blood. These receptors were collected from a woman aged 25 to 39 with active or convalescent COVID-19.

This clone was found once. Because the CDR3's place on the DNA is in doubt, the DNA is left out and the CDR3 is given as listed by TCRdb. V usage is TRBV12-1 and J usage is TRBJ2-1; the DNA was not compared with TRBD1, the D call given in the table. TRBV12-1 is a listed pseudogene. The CDR3 has 17 residues if both end residues are counted. This chain's CDR3 is CASSFATGASTYNEQFF.

V gene TRBV18 combines with J gene TRBJ1-2; 9 bases map to TRBD1. V was clipped by 3 bases and J by 8 bases; unmatched bases: 19. Germline V CDR1 and CDR2: KGHSH, LQKENI. The CDR3 has 18 amino acids. The CDR3 DNA reads TGTGCCAGCTCACCGACCTCCCCGCGACAGGGGGAACATGAAGGCTACACCTTC. Translating gives CASSPTSPRQGEHEGYTF.

This clone was picked up a small number of times. The chain carries TRBV5-1 and TRBJ1-4, with D tentatively TRBD1 (5 bases). The V gene's germline CDR1 is SGHRS and CDR2 YFSETQ. V lost 1 base to trimming and J lost 13 bases, with 14 bases between them. This CDR3 spans 13 amino acids. For the CDR3, the DNA is TGCGCCAGCAGCTTGAAACAGGACGCGGCACTGTTTTTT. Translating gives CASSLKQDAALFF.

The chain couples TRBV28 to TRBJ2-1; D possibly corresponds to TRBD1 (6 bases). The CDR3 runs to 14 residues. Germline assignment: CDR1 MDHEN and CDR2 SYDVKM. The ends were cut back, 5 bases at V and 3 bases at J, with 11 bases in the middle. The CDR3 coding sequence is TGTGCCAGCAGTAACGGACAGAACTACAATGAGCAGTTCTTC. This codes for CASSNGQNYNEQFF.

The V and J genes are TRBV5-6 and TRBJ2-3; 12 nucleotides match TRBD2. Germline-derived CDR1 and CDR2 are SGHDT and YYEEEE. The CDR3 is 18 amino acids. V was clipped by 0 bases and J by 7 bases; unmatched bases: 12. CDR3 in amino acids: CASSLATSGGLPGYTQYF. In nucleotides, the CDR3 is TGTGCCAGCAGCTTGGCGACTAGCGGGGGCCTCCCCGGGTATACGCAGTATTTT. Looking up the rest from reference TRBV5-6 and TRBJ2-3 gives the full variable domain: DAGVTQSPTHLIKTRGQQVTLRCSPKSGHDTVSWYQQALGQGPQFIFQYYEEEERQRGNFPDRFSGHQFPNYSSELNVNALLLGDSALYLCASSLATSGGLPGYTQYFGPGTRLTVL.

The chain links TRBV6-5 to TRBJ1-2, with D possibly matching TRBD1 (6 bases). The V and J ends lost 7 bases and 7 bases respectively, with 13 bases between them. This CDR3 region has 12 residues. The germline V gene has CDR1 MNHEY and CDR2 SVGAGI. The CDR3 region has the DNA TGTGCCAGCATGGACAGAACTATTGGCTACACCTTC. Amino acid sequence: CASMDRTIGYTF.

The V call is TRBV6-5, the J call TRBJ1-5; D unresolved. CDR3 length equals 14 residues. The germline gives CDR1 MNHEY, CDR2 SVGAGI. The V end lost 6 bases, the J end lost 5 bases, and 14 bases lay between the germline ends. The CDR3 is CASSQTFGDQPQHF. The CDR3 DNA is TGTGCCAGCAGCCAAACATTCGGGGATCAGCCCCAGCATTTT.

The chain is built from TRBV27 and TRBJ2-7, with TRBD2 as a possible D gene (5 bases). The CDR3 is 11 residues long. CDR1 is MNHEY and CDR2 is SMNVEV in the germline V gene (reference sequence). Deletions cut 6 bases from V and 6 bases from J, with 9 bases between. In nucleotides, the CDR3 is TGTGCCAGCAGCCAACGGGGCGAGCAGTACTTC. Translating it yields CASSQRGEQYF.

With regard to this clone: Within the sample, other DNA sequences also encode this same CDR3. This chain joins TRBV19 and TRBJ1-2; D remains ambiguous. The CDR3 sequence is 13 residues long. Germline V lookup: CDR1 LNHDA, CDR2 SQIVND (reference sequence). Trimming removed 3 bases at V and 1 base at J, with 6 bases between. The CDR3 DNA reads TGTGCCAGTAGTATTCGGGGTAACTATGGCTACACCTTC. This codes for CASSIRGNYGYTF.

This rearrangement joins TRBV29-1 to TRBJ1-6; D perhaps matches TRBD1 (5 bases). CDR1 SQVTM and CDR2 ANQGSEA come from the germline V gene. Trimming left V 4 bases short and J 0 bases short, with 16 bases between. CDR3 length equals 17 residues. CDR3 bases: TGCAGCGTTGTCCCCCTGGGGCCCAGCTCCTATAATTCACCCCTCCACTTT. It encodes CSVVPLGPSSYNSPLHF.

V is TRBV19 and J is TRBJ1-5, with 7 bases that match TRBD1. The CDR3 is made up of 14 amino acids. With V trimmed by 4 bases and J by 7 bases, 7 bases remained unmatched. Germline V gives CDR1 LNHDA, CDR2 SQIVND (reference sequence). The CDR3 coding sequence is TGTGCCAGTAGTACTATAGACAGGGACCAGCCCCAGCATTTT. It yields the protein CASSTIDRDQPQHF.

This chain connects TRBV1 to TRBJ2-7; TRBD2 is the table's D call, not checked against the DNA. TRBV1 is reported as a pseudogene. The CDR3 consists of 17 residues. This CDR3 reads CTSSQPTPGLALYEQYF. CDR3 DNA: TGCACCAGCAGCCAGCCCACTCCGGGACTAGCCCTCTACGAGCAGTACTTC.

The chain links TRBV19 to TRBJ1-1; 11 bases fit TRBD1. The CDR3 is 14 residues long. CDR1 LNHDA and CDR2 SQIVND come from the germline V gene (reference sequence). V lost 8 bases, J lost 4 bases, and 6 bases stayed unmatched. Here the CDR3 reads CASSSGTGGTEAFF. Here the CDR3 DNA reads TGTGCCAGTTCATCGGGGACAGGGGGCACTGAAGCTTTCTTT.

This clone has just one count. The chain joins TRBV6-2 or TRBV6-3 to TRBJ1-2; D might be TRBD1 (5 bases). The length of the CDR3 is 16 residues. Trimming removed 6 bases from V and 0 bases from J, with 17 bases in between. Germline lookup yields CDR1 MNHEY and CDR2 SVGEGT. CDR3 sequence (DNA): TGTGCCAGCAGCCTGCTAGGGGTTCCAGCTAACTATGGCTACACCTTC. This encodes CASSLLGVPANYGYTF.

The chain employs TRBV30 and TRBJ1-2; tentative D call: TRBD1 (6 bases). Germline CDR1 GTSNPN, CDR2 SVGIG (reference sequence). Deletions cut 1 base from V and 2 bases from J, with 11 bases between. The CDR3 is made up of 14 amino acids. CDR3 residues: CAWSGLQGNYGYTF. The CDR3 DNA reads TGTGCCTGGAGTGGACTCCAGGGGAACTATGGCTACACCTTC.

The table lists this clone with a few counts. The CDR3 region is CASSQVQNYNEQFF. Here the CDR3 DNA reads TGCGCCAGCAGCCAAGTACAGAATTACAATGAGCAGTTCTTC. This chain connects TRBV4-3 to TRBJ2-1; D gene uncertain. The CDR3 extends over 14 amino acids. Trimming stripped 1 base from V and 4 bases from J, with 8 bases between. The germline V gene has CDR1 LGHNA and CDR2 YSLEER.

Concerning this clone: Other DNA sequences of this sample code for an identical CDR3. This chain uses TRBV27 with TRBJ1-5; 8 bases match TRBD1. V lost 6 bases and J lost 2; bases outside the gene matches: 3. Looked up from germline, CDR1 is MNHEY and CDR2 is SMNVEV (reference sequence). The CDR3 contains 14 residues. The CDR3 coding sequence is TGTGCCAGCAGCCCGGGACAGGGCAATCAGCCCCAGCATTTT. This encodes CASSPGQGNQPQHF.

The chain joins TRBV6-2 or TRBV6-3 to TRBJ2-7; 10 bases are shared with TRBD2. The CDR3 covers 13 residues. Unmatched junction bases numbered 5, after V lost 5 bases and J lost 7 bases. Germline CDR1 MNHEY, CDR2 SVGEGT. CDR3: CASSHGLAAEQYF. CDR3 bases: TGTGCCAGCAGTCATGGACTAGCGGCTGAGCAGTACTTC.

This chain joins TRBV2 and TRBJ2-1, with TRBD2 as a possible D gene (7 bases). The CDR3 is made up of 12 amino acids. V dropped 7 bases and J dropped 7 bases, with 11 bases sitting between them. CDR1 and CDR2 from the germline V gene are SNHLY and FYNNEI. The CDR3 reads CASKGGWNEQFF. In DNA form, the CDR3 reads TGTGCCAGCAAGGGGGGGTGGAATGAGCAGTTCTTC.

The chain links TRBV24-1 to TRBJ1-2, with TRBD1 as a possible D gene (6 bases). The V end was cut by 6 bases, the J end by 4 bases, with 14 bases between. The CDR3 loop spans 14 amino acids. Germline V lookup: CDR1 KGHDR, CDR2 SFDVKD. The CDR3 DNA follows: TGTGCCACCAGTCGCAGTGGGGGGGCCTATGGCTACACCTTC. Its protein product is CATSRSGGAYGYTF.

The chain employs TRBV28 and TRBJ2-7; D gene unclear. V shed 6 bases and J shed 0 bases, with 12 bases lying between them. CDR3 length: 14 residues. Looked up from germline, CDR1 is MDHEN and CDR2 is SYDVKM. CDR3: CASRPSGNSYEQYF. In DNA, the CDR3 is TGTGCCAGCAGGCCCTCAGGTAACTCCTACGAGCAGTACTTC.

V and J are TRBV7-2 and TRBJ2-2, with a weak D call TRBD1 (5 bases). V lost 0 bases, J lost 7 bases, and 9 bases lay in between. The germline V gene encodes CDR1 SGHTA and CDR2 FQGNSA. The CDR3 consists of 14 residues. This CDR3 reads CASSLADSHGELFF. The CDR3 coding sequence is TGTGCCAGCAGCTTAGCCGACAGCCACGGGGAGCTGTTTTTT.

This chain uses TRBV6-5 with TRBJ1-1; D is ambiguous. From germline, CDR1 is MNHEY and CDR2 SVGAGI. V lost 5 bases to trimming and J lost 2 bases, with 12 bases between them. This CDR3 has 14 amino acids. CDR3 coding DNA: TGTGCCAGCAGTCTTCAGGTCGGAAACACTGAAGCTTTCTTT. Protein: CASSLQVGNTEAFF.

The chain carries TRBV6-2 or TRBV6-3 and TRBJ2-5, with D perhaps TRBD1 (5 bases). The CDR3 has 17 residues. Trimming removed 5 bases at V and 3 bases at J, with 22 bases between. Germline CDR1 and CDR2: MNHEY and SVGEGT. The CDR3, as DNA: TGTGCCAGCAGTGCTCCAACTCCGGACAAGGGGAAAGAGACCCAGTACTTC. Residues: CASSAPTPDKGKETQYF.

The chain has TRBV6-1 and TRBJ2-5; 9 bases line up with TRBD1. Germline lookup yields CDR1 MNHNS and CDR2 SASEGT. This CDR3 is 20 amino acids long. V was clipped by 0 bases and J by 0 bases; unmatched bases: 14. The CDR3 here is CASSEAIGTGRPTYQETQYF. CDR3 in DNA: TGTGCCAGCAGTGAAGCGATCGGGACAGGGCGTCCAACGTACCAAGAGACCCAGTACTTC.

The rearrangement links TRBV3-1 (or the pseudogene TRBV3-2) to TRBJ2-5; TRBD2 matches 7 bases. With 4 bases clipped from V and 0 bases from J, the junction kept 8 bases outside the gene matches. Germline lookup yields CDR1 LGHDT and CDR2 YNNKEL (reference sequence). The CDR3 spans 16 residues. The CDR3 DNA reads as TGTGCCAGCAGCCGATCAGCGGGGTCATACCAAGAGACCCAGTACTTC. Protein sequence: CASSRSAGSYQETQYF.

This rearrangement joins TRBV29-1 to TRBJ1-5; the match to TRBD1 covers 7 bases. Germline V CDR1 and CDR2: SQVTM, ANQGSEA. The CDR3 length is 13 residues. V lost 7 bases and J lost 7; bases outside the gene matches: 10. CDR3 in amino acids: CSASQGKGQPQHF. Written as DNA, the CDR3 is TGCAGCGCATCACAGGGGAAGGGCCAGCCCCAGCATTTT. Full variable domain (remainder filled in from reference TRBV29-1 and TRBJ1-5): SAVISQKPSRDICQRGTSLTIQCQVDSQVTMMFWYRQQPGQSLTLIATANQGSEATYESGFVIDKFPISRPNLTFSTLTVSNMSPEDSSIYLCSASQGKGQPQHFGDGTRLSIL.

The J gene is TRBJ2-5, the V gene TRBV12-3 or TRBV12-4; TRBD2 agrees at 7 bases. This CDR3 spans 13 amino acids. V gave up 5 bases and J gave up 9 bases; unmatched junction bases: 9. CDR3 coding DNA: TGTGCCAGCAGTCTCCGGGCGGCGGGGGCCCAGTACTTC. Residues: CASSLRAAGAQYF.